This TCR beta chain was recorded in a study of graft-versus-host responses after intestinal transplantation. Study conclusions and caveats: Early post-transplant HvG declines were associated with peak circulating GvH clone levels. Recipient-marrow GvH clones were detected, some having first appeared in ileum or blood.

Data came from immunoSEQ multiplex PCR; TCRdb stores just in-frame clones and leaves some out. Among tens of thousands of clones listed, approximately 87% were seen once. From germline, CDR1 is SGHRS and CDR2 YFSETQ. The V end was cut by 4 bases, the J end by 2 bases, with 9 bases between. The CDR3 length is 13 residues. Turning to this clone: Its antigen is unidentified.

The material sequenced was PBMCs, taken approximately 28 days after intestinal transplant. The chain has TRBV5-1 and TRBJ2-5; D possibly corresponds to TRBD2 (5 bases). The receptor comes from a human patient who received an intestinal transplant, so some T cells may come from the graft donor. The CDR3 is CASSREGQETQYF. CDR3 bases: TGCGCCAGCAGCCGAGAGGGACAAGAGACCCAGTACTTC.